This T cell receptor beta chain was sequenced for a study of cytomegalovirus exposure and HLA in healthy donors. This clone was observed a handful of times. Amplification used 60 Vbeta primers and 13 Jbeta primers. TCRdb's copy holds only in-frame clones and misses some; the assay was immunoSEQ multiplex PCR. The sample records around 90,000 clones, under 75% being singletons. Germline CDR1 is SGHNT and CDR2 is YYREEE (reference sequence). With 0 bases removed from V and 2 bases from J, the gap between germline ends came to 7 bases. CDR3 size: 14 residues. Sequenced input: PBMCs. The TCR comes from a human donor in good health. The chain has TRBV5-4 and TRBJ2-3; D possibly corresponds to TRBD1 (5 bases). The chain's CDR3 is CASSLGQITDTQYF. CDR3 bases: TGTGCCAGCAGCTTGGGACAGATCACAGATACGCAGTATTTT.